These 4 T cell receptor beta chains share one sample of origin, sequenced in a study of T cells in Graves' hyperthyroidism and ophthalmopathy. Template material for amplifying TCR beta CDR3 regions consisted of RNA transcripts. Using the HTBI primer set, a first-round RT-PCR was run on the TCR CDR3. TCRdb redid the calling of the multiplex PCR reads with MiXCR, one entry per CDR3 protein. The sample carries 350,000 or so distinct CDR3 sequences, 15% to 20% recorded once. Specimen: blood. These receptors were obtained from a woman aged 40 to 50 with Graves' ophthalmopathy.

This clonotype was seen repeatedly, ten times or more. The V and J genes are TRBV11-2 and TRBJ2-2; D is possibly TRBD1 (6 bases). Germline CDR1 is SGHAT and CDR2 is FQNNGV. Trimming took 2 bases from V and 7 from J, leaving 11 bases between them. The CDR3 extends over 14 amino acids. The CDR3 loop reads CASSLKQGFGELFF. CDR3 nucleotides: TGTGCCAGCAGCTTAAAACAGGGTTTCGGGGAGCTGTTTTTT.

At least ten counts were recorded for this clonotype. This chain connects TRBV6-5 to TRBJ2-2; D remains ambiguous. The germline CDR1 and CDR2 sequences are MNHEY and SVGAGI. CDR3 length: 14 residues. V gave up 8 bases and J gave up 5 bases, with 15 bases separating them. CDR3 coding DNA: TGTGCCAGCGCAGTGGACGTAAGGACCGGGGAGCTGTTTTTT. The encoded protein is CASAVDVRTGELFF.

This clonotype has at least ten counts. This sequence joins TRBV20-1 and TRBJ2-7; D not certain. Germline V gene data show CDR1 as DFQATT and CDR2 as SNEGSKA (reference sequence). V was cut by 5 bases and J by 7 bases, with 18 bases left in between. The CDR3 has 13 residues. CDR3 nucleotides: TGCAGTGCTCGGTCAGGCGGTACCTGGGAGCAGTACTTC. This translates into CSARSGGTWEQYF.

About this clonotype: With a much larger clone just one base away, this may be a read error. This chain links TRBV20-1 with TRBJ1-2, with D possibly being TRBD1 (6 bases). Germline lookup yields CDR1 DFQATT and CDR2 SNEGSKA (reference sequence). This CDR3 is 15 amino acids long. CDR3 bases: TGCAGTGCTAGAGATGCCGGGACACCTCAATATGGCCACACCTTC. Protein product: CSARDAGTPQYGHTF.